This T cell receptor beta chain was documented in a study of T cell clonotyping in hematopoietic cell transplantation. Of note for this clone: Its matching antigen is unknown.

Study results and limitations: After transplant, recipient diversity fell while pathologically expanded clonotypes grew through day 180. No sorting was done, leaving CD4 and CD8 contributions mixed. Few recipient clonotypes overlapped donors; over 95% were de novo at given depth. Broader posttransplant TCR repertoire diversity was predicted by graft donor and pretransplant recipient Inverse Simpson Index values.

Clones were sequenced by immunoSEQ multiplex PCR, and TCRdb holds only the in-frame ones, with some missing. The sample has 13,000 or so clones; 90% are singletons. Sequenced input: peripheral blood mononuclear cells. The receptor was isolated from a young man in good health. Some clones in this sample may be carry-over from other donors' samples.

The CDR3 is CASTNKGGRTPQHF. The CDR3 coding sequence is TGTGCCAGTACCAATAAGGGGGGCCGTACGCCCCAGCATTTT. The J gene is TRBJ1-5, the V gene TRBV19, with TRBD1 as a possible D gene (6 bases). Germline assignment: CDR1 LNHDA and CDR2 SQIVND (reference sequence). The CDR3 has 14 amino acids. With 7 bases removed from V and 9 bases from J, the gap between germline ends came to 19 bases.